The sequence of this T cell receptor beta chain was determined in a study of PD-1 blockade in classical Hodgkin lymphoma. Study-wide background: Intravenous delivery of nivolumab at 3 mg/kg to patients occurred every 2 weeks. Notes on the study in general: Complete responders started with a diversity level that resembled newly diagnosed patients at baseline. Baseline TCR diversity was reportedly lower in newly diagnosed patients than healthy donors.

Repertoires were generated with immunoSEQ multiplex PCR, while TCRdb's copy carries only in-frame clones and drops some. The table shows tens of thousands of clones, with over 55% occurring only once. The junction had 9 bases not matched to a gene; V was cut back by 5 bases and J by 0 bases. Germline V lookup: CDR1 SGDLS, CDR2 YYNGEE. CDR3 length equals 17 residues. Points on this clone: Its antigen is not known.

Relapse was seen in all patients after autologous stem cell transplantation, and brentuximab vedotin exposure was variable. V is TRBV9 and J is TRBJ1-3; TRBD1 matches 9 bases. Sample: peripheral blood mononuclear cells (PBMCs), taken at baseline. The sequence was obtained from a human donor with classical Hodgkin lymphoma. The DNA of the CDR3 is TGTGCCAGCAGTGGGGGACAGGGCCTCTTCTCTGGAAACACCATATATTTT. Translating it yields CASSGGQGLFSGNTIYF. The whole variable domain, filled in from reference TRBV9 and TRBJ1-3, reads DSGVTQTPKHLITATGQRVTLRCSPRSGDLSVYWYQQSLDQGLQFLIQYYNGEERAKGNILERFSAQQFPDLHSELNLSSLELGDSALYFCASSGGQGLFSGNTIYFGEGSWLTVV.